A single sample gave rise to the 27 T cell receptor beta chains below, sequenced in a study of control samples from healthy donors and cancer patients. Method: immunoSEQ multiplex PCR; TCRdb's copy keeps in-frame clones and lacks some. The sample shows about 140,000 clones, 80% to 90% of them seen only once. Sequencing was performed on blood. The receptors come from a man aged 18-30 years in good health.

This rearrangement joins TRBV30 to TRBJ2-2; unclear D gene. This CDR3 region has 15 residues. Trimming took 4 bases from V and 3 from J, leaving 15 bases between them. Germline V CDR1 and CDR2: GTSNPN, SVGIG (reference sequence). The CDR3 nucleotides read TGTGCCTGGACTTCGGCGAGGAGACACACCGGGGAGCTGTTTTTT. It codes for CAWTSARRHTGELFF. The whole variable domain, remainder taken from reference TRBV30 and TRBJ2-2, is SQTIHQWPATLVQPVGSPLSLECTVEGTSNPNLYWYRQAAGRGLQLLFYSVGIGQISSEVPQNLSASRPQDRQFILSSKKLLLSDSGFYLCAWTSARRHTGELFFGEGSRLTVL.

V and J are TRBV4-1 and TRBJ1-3; D remains unclear. The CDR3 contains 16 residues. Germline V gives CDR1 MGHRA, CDR2 YSYEKL. Trimming pared 5 bases from V and 2 bases from J, leaving 16 bases between. The CDR3 region has the DNA TGCGCCAGCAGCAGTAGGGAAATCACACCTGGAAACACCATATATTTT. This translates into CASSSREITPGNTIYF.

The gene calls are TRBV6-5 and TRBJ2-2; the match to TRBD1 covers 7 bases. This CDR3 region has 14 residues. The J segment lost 6 bases and the V segment lost 6 bases, leaving 7 bases of the junction unmatched. Germline V CDR1 and CDR2: MNHEY, SVGAGI. CDR3 nucleotide sequence: TGTGCCAGCAGAAGGACAGGAAGCGCCGGGGAGCTGTTTTTT. This codes for CASRRTGSAGELFF.

This clone was recorded only once. This chain's CDR3 is CASSLVPYEQYF. The CDR3 DNA reads TGTGCCAGCAGTTTAGTCCCCTACGAGCAGTACTTC. The V and J genes are TRBV28 and TRBJ2-7; D uncertain. Trimming shortened V by 2 bases and J by 2 bases, and 4 bases separated the two germline ends. The V gene's germline CDR1 is MDHEN and CDR2 SYDVKM. CDR3 length equals 12 residues.

This rearrangement joins TRBV24-1 to TRBJ2-5; 7 bases are shared with TRBD2. This CDR3 has 16 residues. Germline values: CDR1 KGHDR, CDR2 SFDVKD. Germline trimming cut 5 bases from V and 2 bases from J; bases unmatched to any gene: 10. CDR3 sequence reads: CATSALGRGEQETQYF. In DNA, the CDR3 is TGTGCCACCAGTGCCCTGGGGAGGGGAGAACAAGAGACCCAGTACTTC.

This clone was seen more than once but under ten times. The chain uses TRBV9 and TRBJ2-3; 12 bases are a match to TRBD2. The CDR3 is 19 amino acids. Losses at the gene ends were 3 bases for V and 4 bases for J; bases not matched to a gene: 15. CDR1 is SGDLS, CDR2 YYNGEE, per germline. The CDR3 loop is CASSEPASGGAEVSDTQYF. The CDR3 DNA follows: TGTGCCAGCAGCGAGCCAGCTAGCGGGGGGGCCGAGGTATCAGATACGCAGTATTTT.

The V and J genes are TRBV9 and TRBJ1-3; TRBD1 matches at 7 bases. The V and J ends lost 4 bases and 2 bases, in that order; junction bases with no gene match: 6. The germline V gene encodes CDR1 SGDLS and CDR2 YYNGEE. The length of the CDR3 is 15 residues. The CDR3 loop reads CASSPTGDTGNTIYF. CDR3 sequence (DNA): TGTGCCAGCAGCCCTACAGGGGATACTGGAAACACCATATATTTT. Complete variable domain (other parts from reference TRBV9 and TRBJ1-3): DSGVTQTPKHLITATGQRVTLRCSPRSGDLSVYWYQQSLDQGLQFLIQYYNGEERAKGNILERFSAQQFPDLHSELNLSSLELGDSALYFCASSPTGDTGNTIYFGEGSWLTVV.

The rearrangement links TRBV7-8 to TRBJ2-3; TRBD1 matches 8 bases. The V and J ends lost 5 bases and 2 bases, in that order; junction bases with no gene match: 3. The CDR3 runs 14 residues. CDR1 SGHVS and CDR2 FQNEAQ come from the germline V gene. For the CDR3, the DNA is TGTGCCAGCAGCCCTCAGGGGGCCACAGATACGCAGTATTTT. It is translated as CASSPQGATDTQYF.

V gene TRBV3-1 (or the pseudogene TRBV3-2) combines with J gene TRBJ2-5; 9 positions match TRBD1. The CDR3 contains 17 residues. Germline CDR1 and CDR2: LGHDT and YNNKEL (reference sequence). V trimming: 4 bases; J trimming: 4 bases; junction bases outside the gene matches: 13. The CDR3 loop is CASSLEGETGGGETQYF. CDR3 nucleotide sequence: TGTGCCAGCAGCCTAGAAGGTGAGACAGGGGGAGGAGAGACCCAGTACTTC.

The chain couples TRBV7-2 to TRBJ2-1; no reliable D call. Germline CDR1 is SGHTA and CDR2 is FQGNSA. The CDR3 extends over 15 amino acids. The V end was cut by 3 bases, the J end by 1 base, with 10 bases between. The CDR3 reads CASSFAADSYNEQFF. The DNA of the CDR3 is TGTGCCAGCAGCTTCGCGGCAGATTCCTACAATGAGCAGTTCTTC.

The chain links TRBV4-3 to TRBJ1-3; D might be TRBD1 (6 bases). This CDR3 contains 18 residues. Germline V gene data show CDR1 as LGHNA and CDR2 as YSLEER. Trimming stripped 2 bases from V and 4 bases from J, with 21 bases between. This CDR3 reads CASSQRPNHRESGNTIYF. The CDR3 DNA sequence: TGCGCCAGCAGCCAAAGACCGAACCACAGGGAATCCGGAAACACCATATATTTT.

This chain links TRBV7-2 with TRBJ2-7, with TRBD1 identical over 8 bases. Germline-derived CDR1 and CDR2 are SGHTA and FQGNSA. The V segment lost 1 base and the J segment 4 bases; nucleotides outside the gene matches: 6. CDR3 length: 15 residues. In DNA form, the CDR3 reads TGTGCCAGCAGCTTAGAGGGGCAGGGGGCGTACGAGCAGTACTTC. Translating gives CASSLEGQGAYEQYF.

V and J are TRBV5-6 and TRBJ2-1; D is uncertain. The CDR3 sequence is 14 residues long. Per germline, CDR1 SGHDT and CDR2 YYEEEE. Trimming removed 3 bases at V and 10 bases at J, with 17 bases between. The CDR3 region has the DNA TGTGCCAGCAGCTACCTCAATAGTAACACAGAGCAGTTCTTC. Protein product: CASSYLNSNTEQFF. Supplemented by reference TRBV5-6 and TRBJ2-1, the full variable domain reads DAGVTQSPTHLIKTRGQQVTLRCSPKSGHDTVSWYQQALGQGPQFIFQYYEEEERQRGNFPDRFSGHQFPNYSSELNVNALLLGDSALYLCASSYLNSNTEQFFGPGTRLTVL.

The genes are TRBV9 and TRBJ2-5, with TRBD2 matching 8 bases. The germline V gene has CDR1 SGDLS and CDR2 YYNGEE. V shed 3 bases, J shed 0 bases, and the junction held 1 base outside the gene matches. The CDR3 sequence is 14 residues long. The CDR3 loop reads CASSGGGYQETQYF. CDR3 bases: TGTGCCAGCAGCGGCGGGGGGTACCAAGAGACCCAGTACTTC.

The chain carries TRBV27 and TRBJ2-2; 11 nucleotides align to TRBD1. After removal of 4 bases from V and 5 bases from J, the junction contained 3 bases not matched to a gene. Germline assignment: CDR1 MNHEY and CDR2 SMNVEV (reference sequence). The CDR3 is made up of 15 amino acids. The chain's CDR3 is CASSYGTGGTGELFF. The CDR3 DNA reads TGTGCCAGCAGTTACGGGACAGGGGGTACCGGGGAGCTGTTTTTT.

In this sample, this clone turned up a few times. The chain links TRBV5-8 to TRBJ2-3, with D possibly TRBD2 on 5 matching bases. The CDR3 loop spans 15 amino acids. Looked up from germline, CDR1 is SGHTS and CDR2 is YDEGEE. Trimming pared 4 bases from V and 1 base from J, leaving 13 bases between. DNA of the CDR3: TGTGCCAGCAGCATTGGACTGAGGGGCACAGATACGCAGTATTTT. Translating it yields CASSIGLRGTDTQYF.

The chain carries TRBV6-5 and TRBJ1-4, with D perhaps matching TRBD1 (5 bases). V lost 8 bases to trimming and J lost 5 bases, with 15 bases between them. The CDR3 consists of 14 residues. In germline, CDR1 is MNHEY, CDR2 SVGAGI. The CDR3 DNA sequence: TGTGCCAGCGCTCCCGGGGGACTGAATGAAAAACTGTTTTTT. Encoded protein: CASAPGGLNEKLFF.

This clone showed up just once. The CDR3 DNA reads as TGCGCCAGCAGCCCCGCGTCAGTCGCAGATACGCAGTATTTT. This sequence encodes CASSPASVADTQYF. This chain connects TRBV4-3 to TRBJ2-3; no reliable D call. The V and J ends lost 4 bases and 4 bases respectively, with 12 bases between them. Per the germline V gene, CDR1 is LGHNA and CDR2 is YSLEER. This CDR3 has 14 residues.

The gene calls are TRBV6-5 and TRBJ2-7; TRBD1 matches 7 bases. The CDR3 covers 14 residues. V shed 5 bases and J 2 bases; nucleotides not matched to a gene: 6. The germline CDR1 and CDR2 sequences are MNHEY and SVGAGI. This CDR3 reads CASSRGQLAYEQYF. DNA for the CDR3: TGTGCCAGCAGTAGGGGACAGCTCGCCTACGAGCAGTACTTC.

The CDR3 loop reads CASSEYGTGYGYTF. CDR3 sequence (DNA): TGTGCCAGCAGTGAATATGGGACAGGCTATGGCTACACCTTC. J is TRBJ1-2 and V is TRBV2, with 8 bases lining up with TRBD1. This CDR3 is built from 14 residues. Germline CDR1 reads SNHLY; CDR2 reads FYNNEI. The trim removed 2 bases at V and 4 bases at J, leaving 3 bases unmatched. Filled out from reference TRBV2 and TRBJ1-2, the complete variable domain reads EPEVTQTPSHQVTQMGQEVILRCVPISNHLYFYWYRQILGQKVEFLVSFYNNEISEKSEIFDDQFSVERPDGSNFTLKIRSTKLEDSAMYFCASSEYGTGYGYTFGSGTRLTVV.

This clone showed up just once. V gene TRBV4-3 combines with J gene TRBJ2-7; D perhaps matches TRBD1 (6 bases). The V gene's germline CDR1 is LGHNA and CDR2 YSLEER. This CDR3 region has 16 residues. V was pared by 0 bases and J by 3 bases, with 15 bases between. The CDR3 sequence is CASSQDDQGKDYEQYF. Here the CDR3 DNA reads TGCGCCAGCAGCCAAGATGATCAGGGGAAAGACTACGAGCAGTACTTC.

This clone was detected only once. V is TRBV7-2 and J is TRBJ2-5; D may be TRBD2 (6 bases). This CDR3 spans 14 amino acids. The V end was cut by 4 bases, the J end by 5 bases, with 14 bases between. Germline assignment: CDR1 SGHTA and CDR2 FQGNSA. Here the CDR3 reads CASSSPRREETQYF. In DNA form, the CDR3 reads TGTGCCAGCAGCTCGCCGCGCCGGGAGGAGACCCAGTACTTC.

The chain carries TRBV6-5 and TRBJ2-7; D remains ambiguous. The germline V gene encodes CDR1 MNHEY and CDR2 SVGAGI. There are 15 residues in the CDR3. Between the trimmed V and J ends, which lost 0 bases and 4 bases, there was a span of 13 bases. In nucleotides, the CDR3 is TGTGCCAGCAGTTACTCGGGTGGGGTTGCGTACGAGCAGTACTTC. This sequence encodes CASSYSGGVAYEQYF.

The gene calls are TRBV24-1 and TRBJ2-3; TRBD2 is a possible D gene (6 bases). Trimming removed 9 bases at V and 2 bases at J, with 14 bases between. CDR1 is KGHDR and CDR2 is SFDVKD in the germline V gene. There are 14 residues in the CDR3. As DNA, the CDR3 is TGTGCCACCTGCCCCGGGGGTGACACAGATACGCAGTATTTT. This translates into CATCPGGDTDTQYF.

The V gene is TRBV4-3, the J gene TRBJ2-2, with D possibly being TRBD2 (5 bases). Germline values: CDR1 LGHNA, CDR2 YSLEER. V lost 2 bases to trimming and J lost 6 bases, with 13 bases between them. This CDR3 region has 15 residues. CDR3 region: CASSQLRDVAGELFF. In DNA form, the CDR3 reads TGCGCCAGCAGCCAATTACGGGATGTGGCCGGGGAGCTGTTTTTT.

Here the CDR3 DNA reads TGTGCTTTAGAGGGCAGCTTGGGAAACACCATATATTTT. Its translation: CALEGSLGNTIYF. The chain uses TRBV7-9 and TRBJ1-3; D not resolved. The CDR3 loop spans 13 amino acids. Germline loops: CDR1 SEHNR, CDR2 FQNEAQ (reference sequence).

V is TRBV2 and J is TRBJ1-5, with TRBD1 matching over 9 bases. Germline lookup yields CDR1 SNHLY and CDR2 FYNNEI. The J segment lost 0 bases and the V segment lost 3 bases, leaving 6 bases of the junction unmatched. The CDR3 totals 17 residues. CDR3 residues: CASSDRDRANSNQPQHF. Written as DNA, the CDR3 is TGTGCCAGCAGTGACCGGGACAGGGCAAATAGCAATCAGCCCCAGCATTTT.